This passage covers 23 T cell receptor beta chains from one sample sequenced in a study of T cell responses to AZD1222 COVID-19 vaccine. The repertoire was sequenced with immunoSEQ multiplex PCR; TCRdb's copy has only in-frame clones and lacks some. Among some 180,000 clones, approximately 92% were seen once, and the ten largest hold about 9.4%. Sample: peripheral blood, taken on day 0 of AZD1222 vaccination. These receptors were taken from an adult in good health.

In DNA, the CDR3 is TGTGCCAGCAGTTTGATGGGGGGTACCGAGCATTTT. This gives the protein CASSLMGGTEHF. The V and J genes are TRBV2 and TRBJ1-5; D possibly corresponds to TRBD1 (5 bases). CDR3 length equals 12 residues. V was shortened by 5 bases and J by 14 bases, with 16 bases between the two germline ends. Germline lookup yields CDR1 SNHLY and CDR2 FYNNEI.

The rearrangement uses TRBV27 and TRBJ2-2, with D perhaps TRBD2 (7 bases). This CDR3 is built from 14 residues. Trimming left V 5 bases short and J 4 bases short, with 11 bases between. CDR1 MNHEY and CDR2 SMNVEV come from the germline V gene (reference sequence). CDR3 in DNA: TGTGCCAGCAGTCTGGGAGGGGGCACCGGGGAGCTGTTTTTT. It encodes CASSLGGGTGELFF.

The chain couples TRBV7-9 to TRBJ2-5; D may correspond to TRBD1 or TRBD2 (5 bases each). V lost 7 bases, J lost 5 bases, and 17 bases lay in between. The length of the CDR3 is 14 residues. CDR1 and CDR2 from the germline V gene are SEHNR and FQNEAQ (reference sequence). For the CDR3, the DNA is TGTGCCAGCATCTTCGAGGGGACGGGGGAGACCCAGTACTTC. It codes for CASIFEGTGETQYF.

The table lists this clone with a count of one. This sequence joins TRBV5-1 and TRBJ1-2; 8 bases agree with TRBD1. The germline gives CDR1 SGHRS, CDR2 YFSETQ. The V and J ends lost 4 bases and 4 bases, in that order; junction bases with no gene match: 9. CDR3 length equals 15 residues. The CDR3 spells CASSRADRALYGYTF. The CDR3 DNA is TGCGCCAGCAGCAGGGCGGACAGGGCCCTCTATGGCTACACCTTC.

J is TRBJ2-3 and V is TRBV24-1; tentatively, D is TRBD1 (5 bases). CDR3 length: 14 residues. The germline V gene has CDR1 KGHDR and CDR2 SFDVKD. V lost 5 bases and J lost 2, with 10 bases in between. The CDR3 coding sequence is TGTGCCACCAGTGCGGCAGGGTACACAGATACGCAGTATTTT. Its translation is CATSAAGYTDTQYF.

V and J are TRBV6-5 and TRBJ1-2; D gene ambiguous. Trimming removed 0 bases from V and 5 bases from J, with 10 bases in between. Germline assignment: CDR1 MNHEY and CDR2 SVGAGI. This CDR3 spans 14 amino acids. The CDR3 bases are TGTGCCAGCAGTTACTCGAAGGGCGGGTATGGCTACACCTTC. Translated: CASSYSKGGYGYTF.

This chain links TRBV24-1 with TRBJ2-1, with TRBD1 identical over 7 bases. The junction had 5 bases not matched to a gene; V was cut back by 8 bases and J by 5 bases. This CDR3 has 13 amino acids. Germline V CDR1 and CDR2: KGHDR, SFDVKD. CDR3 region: CATTGTENNEQFF. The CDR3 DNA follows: TGTGCCACCACGGGGACAGAGAACAATGAGCAGTTCTTC.

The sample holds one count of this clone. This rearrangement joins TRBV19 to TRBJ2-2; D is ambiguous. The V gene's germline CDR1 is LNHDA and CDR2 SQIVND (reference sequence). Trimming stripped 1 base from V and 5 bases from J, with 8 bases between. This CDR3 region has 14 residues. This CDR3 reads CASSIVSGTGELFF. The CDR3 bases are TGTGCCAGTAGTATAGTATCCGGGACCGGGGAGCTGTTTTTT.

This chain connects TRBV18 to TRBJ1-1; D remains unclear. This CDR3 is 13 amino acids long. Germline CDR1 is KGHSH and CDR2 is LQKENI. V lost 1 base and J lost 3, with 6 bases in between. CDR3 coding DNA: TGTGCCAGCTCACCACTACACGACACTGAAGCTTTCTTT. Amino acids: CASSPLHDTEAFF.

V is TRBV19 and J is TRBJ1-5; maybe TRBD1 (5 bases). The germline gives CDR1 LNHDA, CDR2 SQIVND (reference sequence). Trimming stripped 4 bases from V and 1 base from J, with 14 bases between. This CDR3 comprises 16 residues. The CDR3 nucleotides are TGTGCCAGTAGTACCTTGGGCCGGGGGAGCAATCAGCCCCAGCATTTT. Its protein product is CASSTLGRGSNQPQHF.

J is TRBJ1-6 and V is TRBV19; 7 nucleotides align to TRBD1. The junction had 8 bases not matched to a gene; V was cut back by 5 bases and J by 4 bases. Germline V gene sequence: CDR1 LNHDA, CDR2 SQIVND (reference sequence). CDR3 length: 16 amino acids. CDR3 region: CASSFGTVDYNSPLHF. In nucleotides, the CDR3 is TGTGCCAGTAGTTTCGGGACAGTGGATTATAATTCACCCCTCCACTTT. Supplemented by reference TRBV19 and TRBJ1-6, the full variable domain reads DGGITQSPKYLFRKEGQNVTLSCEQNLNHDAMYWYRQDPGQGLRLIYYSQIVNDFQKGDIAEGYSVSREKKESFPLTVTSAQKNPTAFYLCASSFGTVDYNSPLHFGNGTRLTVT.

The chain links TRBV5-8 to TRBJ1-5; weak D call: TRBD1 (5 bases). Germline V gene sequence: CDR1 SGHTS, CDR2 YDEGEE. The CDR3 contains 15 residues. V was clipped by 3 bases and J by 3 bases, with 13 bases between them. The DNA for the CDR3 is TGTGCCAGCAGCTCTTCTCGACAGAACAATCAGCCCCAGCATTTT. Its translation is CASSSSRQNNQPQHF.

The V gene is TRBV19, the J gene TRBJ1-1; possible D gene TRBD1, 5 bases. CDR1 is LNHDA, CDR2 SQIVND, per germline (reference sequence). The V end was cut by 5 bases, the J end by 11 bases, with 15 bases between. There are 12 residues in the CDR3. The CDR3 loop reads CASSGDASVAFF. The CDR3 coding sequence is TGTGCCAGTAGTGGGGACGCGTCGGTGGCTTTCTTT.

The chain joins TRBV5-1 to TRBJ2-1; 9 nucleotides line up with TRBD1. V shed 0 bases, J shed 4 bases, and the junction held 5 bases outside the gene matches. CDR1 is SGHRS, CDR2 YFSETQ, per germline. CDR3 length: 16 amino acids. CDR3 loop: CASSLEGQGLYNEQFF. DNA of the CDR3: TGCGCCAGCAGCTTGGAAGGACAGGGGCTATACAATGAGCAGTTCTTC.

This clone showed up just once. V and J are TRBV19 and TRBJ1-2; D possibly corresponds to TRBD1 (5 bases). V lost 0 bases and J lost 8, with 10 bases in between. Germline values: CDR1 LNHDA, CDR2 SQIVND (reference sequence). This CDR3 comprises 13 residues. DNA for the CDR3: TGTGCCAGTAGTATAGACCAGGGATTAGGCTACACCTTC. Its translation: CASSIDQGLGYTF.

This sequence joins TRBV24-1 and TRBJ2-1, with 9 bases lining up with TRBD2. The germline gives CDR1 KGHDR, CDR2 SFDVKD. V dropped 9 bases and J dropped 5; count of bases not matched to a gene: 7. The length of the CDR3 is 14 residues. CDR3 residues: CATSGSGGNNEQFF. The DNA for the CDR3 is TGTGCCACCTCTGGGAGCGGGGGGAACAATGAGCAGTTCTTC.

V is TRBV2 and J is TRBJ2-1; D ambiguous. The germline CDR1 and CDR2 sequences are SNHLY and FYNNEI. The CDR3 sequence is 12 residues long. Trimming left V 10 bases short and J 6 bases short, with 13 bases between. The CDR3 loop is CAIQGRVNEQFF. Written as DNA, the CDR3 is TGTGCCATCCAAGGAAGGGTCAATGAGCAGTTCTTC.

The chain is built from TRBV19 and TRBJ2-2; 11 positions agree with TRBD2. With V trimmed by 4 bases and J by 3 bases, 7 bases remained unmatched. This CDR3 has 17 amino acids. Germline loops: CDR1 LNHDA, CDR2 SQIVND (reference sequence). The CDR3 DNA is TGTGCCAGTAGTACGGGGAGACTAGCGGGGTACACCGGGGAGCTGTTTTTT. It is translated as CASSTGRLAGYTGELFF.

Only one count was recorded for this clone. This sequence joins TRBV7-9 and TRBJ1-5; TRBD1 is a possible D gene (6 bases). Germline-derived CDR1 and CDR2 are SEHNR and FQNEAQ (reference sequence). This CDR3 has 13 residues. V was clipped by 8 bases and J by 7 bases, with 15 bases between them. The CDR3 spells CASAIGQSQPQHF. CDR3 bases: TGTGCCAGCGCGATTGGACAGTCCCAGCCCCAGCATTTT.

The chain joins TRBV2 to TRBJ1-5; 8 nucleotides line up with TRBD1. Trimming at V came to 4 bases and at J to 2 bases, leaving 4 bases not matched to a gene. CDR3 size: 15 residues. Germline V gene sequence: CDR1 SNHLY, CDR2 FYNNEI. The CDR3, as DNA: TGTGCCAGCAGTGGGACAGGGAGTCGCAATCAGCCCCAGCATTTT. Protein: CASSGTGSRNQPQHF.

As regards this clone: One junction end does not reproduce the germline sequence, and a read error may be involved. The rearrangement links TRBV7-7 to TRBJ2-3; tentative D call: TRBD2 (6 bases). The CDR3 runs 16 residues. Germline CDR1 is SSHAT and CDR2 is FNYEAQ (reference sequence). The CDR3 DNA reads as TGTGCTAGCAGCTTAGTGGTACTAGCAAAAACAGATACGCAGTATTTT. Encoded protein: CASSLVVLAKTDTQYF.

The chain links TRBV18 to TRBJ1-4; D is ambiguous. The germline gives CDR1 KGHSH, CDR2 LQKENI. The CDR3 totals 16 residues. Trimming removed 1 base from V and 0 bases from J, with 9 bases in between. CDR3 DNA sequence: TGTGCCAGCTCACCACAATCGAGGACAACTAATGAAAAACTGTTTTTT. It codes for CASSPQSRTTNEKLFF.

The chain's CDR3 is CASSQGEEQFF. The CDR3, as DNA: TGCGCCAGCAGCCAGGGGGAGGAGCAGTTCTTC. The chain is built from TRBV4-1 and TRBJ2-1; either TRBD1 or TRBD2 may fit D (5 bases each). This CDR3 has 11 residues. Germline CDR1 reads MGHRA; CDR2 reads YSYEKL. The germline V and J ends were trimmed by 3 bases and 10 bases, with 7 bases remaining between them.